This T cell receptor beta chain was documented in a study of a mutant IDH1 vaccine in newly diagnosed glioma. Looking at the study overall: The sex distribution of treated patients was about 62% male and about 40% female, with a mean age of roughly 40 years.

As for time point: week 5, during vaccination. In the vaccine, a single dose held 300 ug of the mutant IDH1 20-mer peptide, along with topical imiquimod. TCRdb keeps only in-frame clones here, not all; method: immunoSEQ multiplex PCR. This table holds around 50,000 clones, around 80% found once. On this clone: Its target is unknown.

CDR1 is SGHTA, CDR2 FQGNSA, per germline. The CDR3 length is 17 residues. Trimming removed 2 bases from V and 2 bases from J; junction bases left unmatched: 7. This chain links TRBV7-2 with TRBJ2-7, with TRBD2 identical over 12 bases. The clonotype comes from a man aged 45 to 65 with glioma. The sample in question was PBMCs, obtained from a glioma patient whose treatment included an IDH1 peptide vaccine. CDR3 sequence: CASSLRTSGEGTYEQYF. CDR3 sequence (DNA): TGTGCCAGCAGCTTACGGACTAGCGGGGAAGGAACCTACGAGCAGTACTTC.